A selection of T cell receptor beta chains follows, all from one sample in a study of CD8 T cells in ankylosing spondylitis. TCRdb redid the calling of the 5' RACE reads with MiXCR, one entry per CDR3 protein. Of under 250,000 distinct CDR3 sequences in the sample, more than 25% were seen once. Sample: blood, either unsorted or a sorted T cell fraction (not recorded which). These receptor sequences come from a male donor with ankylosing spondylitis or in good health (not recorded which). The CDR3 runs from the conserved cysteine through the conserved F or W. D genes are given only for firm matches. Not all rows give a size; the values are once, few, many and, for expanded clones, a class.

CDR3nt,CDR3aa,abundance,len,v_gene,d_gene,j_gene
TGTGCCAGCAGCCTAGGGAGGACGGGGGAGCAGTACTTC,CASSLGRTGEQYF,-,13,TRBV9,-,TRBJ2-7
TGTGCCAGCAGCACTCGTAAGCCTACTTACAATGAGCAGTTCTTC,CASSTRKPTYNEQFF,-,15,TRBV7-2,-,TRBJ2-1
TGTGCCAGCAACGTTGGGGGATTCAGCAATCAGCCCCAGCATTTT,CASNVGGFSNQPQHF,many,15,TRBV12-3/TRBV12-4,-,TRBJ1-5
TGTGCCACCAGTGAACTGGGTAAGGACAGTTCCAATGAGCAGTTCTTC,CATSELGKDSSNEQFF,-,16,TRBV24-1,-,TRBJ2-1
TGTGCCAGCAGGCTTAGCGGTGACACAGATACGCAGTATTTT,CASRLSGDTDTQYF,many,14,TRBV25-1,-,TRBJ2-3
TGTGCCAGCAGTCTTGGGGGACAGGGAAGGAACTATGGCTACACCTTC,CASSLGGQGRNYGYTF,few,16,TRBV12-3/TRBV12-4,TRBD1,TRBJ1-2
TGTGCCAGCAGGGCATCATCTCGGGACTACCCCTACGAGCAGTACTTC,CASRASSRDYPYEQYF,-,16,TRBV6-1,TRBD2,TRBJ2-7
TGCAGTGCTAGAGACAGCTCTGGAAACACCATATATTTT,CSARDSSGNTIYF,many,13,TRBV20-1,-,TRBJ1-3
TGTGCCAGCAGCTTAGATTCGTCGGTTTACGAGCAGTACTTC,CASSLDSSVYEQYF,-,14,TRBV7-2,-,TRBJ2-7
TGCAGCTTCGGTCCTGCAACAGATACGCAGTATTTT,CSFGPATDTQYF,-,12,TRBV29-1,-,TRBJ2-3
TGTGCCAGCAGCCACCTAGCGGGAGGGATTACGGTCTACGAGCAGTACTTC,CASSHLAGGITVYEQYF,many,17,TRBV13,TRBD2,TRBJ2-7
TGTGCCAGCAGCTCCAGGCCCTATAATGAAAAACTGTTTTTT,CASSSRPYNEKLFF,once,14,TRBV5-5,-,TRBJ1-4
TGTGCCAGCAGCCCAGGGTATAGCGGGATGCCAGGGACCTACAATGAGCAGTTCTTC,CASSPGYSGMPGTYNEQFF,-,19,TRBV3-1,TRBD2,TRBJ2-1
TGTGCCAGCACCTTTGACAGGACTAATTCACCCCTCCACTTT,CASTFDRTNSPLHF,-,14,TRBV12-3/TRBV12-4,-,TRBJ1-6